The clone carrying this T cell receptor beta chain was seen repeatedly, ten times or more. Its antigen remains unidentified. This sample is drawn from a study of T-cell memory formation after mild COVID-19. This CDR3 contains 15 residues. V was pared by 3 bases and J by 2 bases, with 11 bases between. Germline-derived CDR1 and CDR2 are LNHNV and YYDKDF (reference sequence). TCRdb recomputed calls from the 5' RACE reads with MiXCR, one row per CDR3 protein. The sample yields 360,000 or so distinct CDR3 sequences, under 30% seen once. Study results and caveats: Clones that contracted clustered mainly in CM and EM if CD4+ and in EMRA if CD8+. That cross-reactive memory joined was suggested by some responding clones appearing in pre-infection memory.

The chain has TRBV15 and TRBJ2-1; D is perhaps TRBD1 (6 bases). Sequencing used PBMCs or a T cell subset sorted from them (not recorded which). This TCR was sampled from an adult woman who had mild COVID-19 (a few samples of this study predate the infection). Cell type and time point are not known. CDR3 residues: CATSRVRGTYNEQFF. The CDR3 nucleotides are TGTGCCACCAGCAGGGTCAGGGGCACCTACAATGAGCAGTTCTTC.